This T cell receptor beta chain was profiled in a study of CD8+ T cells in alopecia areata. The CDR3 runs 13 residues. Germline CDR1 reads ENHRY; CDR2 reads SYGVKD. The ends lost 3 bases at V and 8 bases at J; junction bases unmatched: 1. Treatment defined: oral pan-JAK inhibitor, 5-10 mg twice daily. Sequencing used cDNA as its template, made by extracting RNA and reverse transcribing it. Using immunoSEQ multiplex PCR, the repertoire was profiled, and TCRdb retains in-frame clones only, with some absent. The data contain some 220,000 clones, under 75% of them seen just once; the ten biggest clones take up about 1.6%.

V and J are TRBV10-3 and TRBJ1-6, with 7 nucleotides matching TRBD1. The TCR sequence derives from a human donor with alopecia areata. This specimen was CD4+ T cells sorted from blood, taken at week 4, from a patient treated with tofacitinib. CDR3 nucleotide sequence: TGTGCCATCAGTGAAGACAGGGATTCACCCCTCCACTTT. Its protein product is CAISEDRDSPLHF.